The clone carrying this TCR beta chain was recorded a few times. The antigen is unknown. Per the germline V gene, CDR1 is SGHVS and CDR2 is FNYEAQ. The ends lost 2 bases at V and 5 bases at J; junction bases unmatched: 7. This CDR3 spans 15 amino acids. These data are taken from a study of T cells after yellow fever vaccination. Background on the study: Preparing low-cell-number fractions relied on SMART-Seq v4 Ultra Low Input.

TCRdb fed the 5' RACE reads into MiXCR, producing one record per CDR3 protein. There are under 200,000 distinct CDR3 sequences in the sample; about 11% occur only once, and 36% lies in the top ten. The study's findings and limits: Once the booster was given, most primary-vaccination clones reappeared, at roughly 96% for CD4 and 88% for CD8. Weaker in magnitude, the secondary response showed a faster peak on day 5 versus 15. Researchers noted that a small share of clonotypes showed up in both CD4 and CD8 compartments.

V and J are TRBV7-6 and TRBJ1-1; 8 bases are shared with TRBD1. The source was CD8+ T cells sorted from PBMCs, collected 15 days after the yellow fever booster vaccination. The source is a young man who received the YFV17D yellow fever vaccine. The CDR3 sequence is CASSLNRGTITEAFF. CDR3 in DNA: TGTGCCAGCAGCTTAAACAGGGGGACAATTACTGAAGCTTTCTTT. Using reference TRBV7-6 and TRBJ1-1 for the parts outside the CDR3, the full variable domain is GAGVSQSPRYKVTKRGQDVALRCDPISGHVSLYWYRQALGQGPEFLTYFNYEAQQDKSGLPNDRFSAERPEGSISTLTIQRTEQRDSAMYRCASSLNRGTITEAFFGQGTRLTVV.